A single sample is the source of the 17 T cell receptor beta chains below, sequenced in a study of T cells expressing NK-cell markers. TCRdb re-called the 5' RACE reads and gives one entry per CDR3 protein, without DNA. The repertoire shows 150,000 or so distinct CDR3 sequences; the top ten hold around 37%. Sequenced input: blood T cells: a sorted CD56 or NKG2C T cell subset, CD4+ or CD8+ T cells, or bulk PBMC T cells (not recorded which). These receptors were collected from a woman aged 50 to 60 in good health.

This sequence joins TRBV29-1 and TRBJ2-1; TCRdb's D gene call, TRBD1, goes unchecked for lack of DNA. CDR1 is SQVTM, CDR2 ANQGSEA, per germline. CDR3 size: 17 residues. This CDR3 is CSVPEGDRVLLDNEQFF.

The chain carries TRBV4-1 and TRBJ2-5; TCRdb indicates TRBD1, and absent DNA this call remains unverified. The CDR3 spans 17 residues. From germline, CDR1 is MGHRA and CDR2 YSYEKL. The CDR3: CASSQDPPIGTGKTQYF.

This chain uses TRBV29-1 with TRBJ2-7. In germline, CDR1 is SQVTM, CDR2 ANQGSEA. The CDR3 contains 14 residues. This chain's CDR3 is CSVEVTDATYEQYF.

V gene TRBV7-9 combines with J gene TRBJ1-4; TCRdb selects TRBD1, and the lack of DNA leaves this call unchecked. CDR1 and CDR2 from the germline V gene are SEHNR and FQNEAQ (reference sequence). The CDR3 is made up of 16 amino acids. This CDR3 reads CASSNPTGAVDEKLFF.

The genes are TRBV24-1 and TRBJ2-1. The CDR3 contains 13 residues. Per germline, CDR1 KGHDR and CDR2 SFDVKD. CDR3: CATSDPSYNEQFF.

This chain links TRBV7-9 with TRBJ2-2; TCRdb's D gene call, TRBD1, goes unchecked for lack of DNA. The CDR3 has 16 amino acids. Germline V gene sequence: CDR1 SEHNR, CDR2 FQNEAQ (reference sequence). The chain's CDR3 is CASSPQTWTDTGELFF.

The genes are TRBV6-5 and TRBJ2-5; absent DNA, TCRdb's TRBD2 call cannot be checked. The CDR3 consists of 13 residues. Per the germline V gene, CDR1 is MNHEY and CDR2 is SVGAGI. CDR3 amino acids: CASRTSHQETQYF.

V usage is TRBV27 and J usage is TRBJ2-1; the D call from TCRdb, TRBD1, cannot be confirmed without DNA. Per germline, CDR1 MNHEY and CDR2 SMNVEV (reference sequence). The CDR3 consists of 14 residues. This CDR3 reads CASRQGQGHNEQFF.

CDR3 region: CSVGGGGAAGANVLTF. The chain carries TRBV29-1 and TRBJ2-6; TCRdb's assignment of TRBD1 cannot be checked, as there is no DNA. The CDR3 runs to 16 residues. The germline gives CDR1 SQVTM, CDR2 ANQGSEA.

This chain links TRBV7-9 with TRBJ2-3; without DNA, the TCRdb call of TRBD2 cannot be checked. This CDR3 comprises 17 residues. Germline-derived CDR1 and CDR2 are SEHNR and FQNEAQ (reference sequence). CDR3 sequence: CASSSTTSGYSTDTQYF.

This sequence joins TRBV6-5 and TRBJ1-2; TCRdb selects TRBD1, and the lack of DNA leaves this call unchecked. This CDR3 region has 17 residues. Germline V gene data show CDR1 as MNHEY and CDR2 as SVGAGI. The CDR3 sequence: CASTPRGSQLANYGYTF.

CDR3 in amino acids: CATRGPGANVLTF. V usage is TRBV24-1 and J usage is TRBJ2-6; TCRdb indicates TRBD2, and absent DNA this call remains unverified. The germline gives CDR1 KGHDR, CDR2 SFDVKD. The CDR3 contains 13 residues.

The chain employs TRBV5-1 and TRBJ1-1. Germline V CDR1 and CDR2: SGHRS, YFSETQ. CDR3 length: 14 residues. CDR3 loop: CASSLVSTNTEAFF.

V usage is TRBV19 and J usage is TRBJ1-1; TCRdb's D call of TRBD1 is untestable without DNA. Germline assignment: CDR1 LNHDA and CDR2 SQIVND (reference sequence). There are 14 residues in the CDR3. The CDR3 sequence: CASSWEGADTEAFF.

The chain has TRBV6-5 and TRBJ2-6. This CDR3 spans 13 amino acids. Looked up from germline, CDR1 is MNHEY and CDR2 is SVGAGI. CDR3 protein: CASQISGANVLTF.

The rearrangement joins TRBV5-6 to TRBJ2-7; TCRdb proposes TRBD1, but this gene call is untestable without DNA. The CDR3 is 15 residues long. Germline V gives CDR1 SGHDT, CDR2 YYEEEE. The CDR3 spells CASSSSRDWDYEQYF.

The genes are TRBV7-9 and TRBJ2-1; TCRdb reports TRBD1, a call that lacks DNA to check it against. This CDR3 is built from 15 residues. CDR1 and CDR2 from the germline V gene are SEHNR and FQNEAQ (reference sequence). The CDR3 is CASRLSRDRGHEQFF.